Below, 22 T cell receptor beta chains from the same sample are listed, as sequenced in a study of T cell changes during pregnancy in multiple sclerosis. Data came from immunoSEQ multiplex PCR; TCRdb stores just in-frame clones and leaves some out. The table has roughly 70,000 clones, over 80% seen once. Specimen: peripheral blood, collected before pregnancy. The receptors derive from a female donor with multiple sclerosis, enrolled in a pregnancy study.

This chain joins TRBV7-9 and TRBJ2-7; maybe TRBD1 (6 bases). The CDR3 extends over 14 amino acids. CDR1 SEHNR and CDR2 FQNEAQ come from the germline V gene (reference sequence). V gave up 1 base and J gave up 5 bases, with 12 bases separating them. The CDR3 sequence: CASSLGRGLHEQYF. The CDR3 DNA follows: TGTGCCAGCAGCTTAGGCAGGGGTCTCCACGAGCAGTACTTC.

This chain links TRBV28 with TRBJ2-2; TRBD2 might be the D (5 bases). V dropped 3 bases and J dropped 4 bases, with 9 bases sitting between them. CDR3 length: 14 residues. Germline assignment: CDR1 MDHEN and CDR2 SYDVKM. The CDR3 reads CASSFLEGTGELFF. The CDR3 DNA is TGTGCCAGCAGTTTTTTAGAGGGCACCGGGGAGCTGTTTTTT.

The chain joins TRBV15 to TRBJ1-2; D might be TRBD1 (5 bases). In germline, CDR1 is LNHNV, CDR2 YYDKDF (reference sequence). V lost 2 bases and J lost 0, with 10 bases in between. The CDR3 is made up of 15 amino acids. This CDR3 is CATSRTGNPNYGYTF. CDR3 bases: TGTGCCACCAGCAGAACAGGCAACCCTAACTATGGCTACACCTTC. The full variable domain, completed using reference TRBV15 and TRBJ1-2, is DAMVIQNPRYQVTQFGKPVTLSCSQTLNHNVMYWYQQKSSQAPKLLFHYYDKDFNNEADTPDNFQSRRPNTSFCFLDIRSPGLGDTAMYLCATSRTGNPNYGYTFGSGTRLTVV.

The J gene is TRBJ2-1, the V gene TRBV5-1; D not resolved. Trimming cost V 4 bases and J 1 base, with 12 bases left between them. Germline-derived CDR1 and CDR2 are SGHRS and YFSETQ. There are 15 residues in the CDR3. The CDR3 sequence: CASSAMTGSYNEQFF. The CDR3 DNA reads TGCGCCAGCAGCGCTATGACTGGATCCTACAATGAGCAGTTCTTC. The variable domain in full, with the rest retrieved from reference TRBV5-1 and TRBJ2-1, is KAGVTQTPRYLIKTRGQQVTLSCSPISGHRSVSWYQQTPGQGLQFLFEYFSETQRNKGNFPGRFSGRQFSNSRSEMNVSTLELGDSALYLCASSAMTGSYNEQFFGPGTRLTVL.

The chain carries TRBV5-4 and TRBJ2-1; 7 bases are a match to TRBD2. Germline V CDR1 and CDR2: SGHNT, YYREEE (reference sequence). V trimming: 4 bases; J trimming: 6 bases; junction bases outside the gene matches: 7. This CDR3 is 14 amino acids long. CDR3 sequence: CASSGGLVRNEQFF. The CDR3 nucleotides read TGTGCCAGCAGCGGCGGACTAGTCCGCAATGAGCAGTTCTTC. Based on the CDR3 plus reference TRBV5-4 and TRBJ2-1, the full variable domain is ETGVTQSPTHLIKTRGQQVTLRCSSQSGHNTVSWYQQALGQGPQFIFQYYREEENGRGNFPPRFSGLQFPNYSSELNVNALELDDSALYLCASSGGLVRNEQFFGPGTRLTVL.

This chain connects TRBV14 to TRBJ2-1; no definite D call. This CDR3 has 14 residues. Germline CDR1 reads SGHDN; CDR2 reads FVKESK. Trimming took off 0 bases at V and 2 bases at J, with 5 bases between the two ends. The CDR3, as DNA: TGTGCCAGCAGCCAAGATAGCCCCTACAATGAGCAGTTCTTC. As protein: CASSQDSPYNEQFF.

In DNA, the CDR3 is TGTGCCAGTAGTATAGGTTTCGACAGGCTTCGTGAGACCCAGTACTTC. Its protein is CASSIGFDRLRETQYF. The genes are TRBV19 and TRBJ2-5; the D gene is possibly TRBD1 (6 bases). The CDR3 runs to 16 residues. V dropped 1 base and J dropped 5 bases, with 17 bases sitting between them. The germline V gene encodes CDR1 LNHDA and CDR2 SQIVND (reference sequence).

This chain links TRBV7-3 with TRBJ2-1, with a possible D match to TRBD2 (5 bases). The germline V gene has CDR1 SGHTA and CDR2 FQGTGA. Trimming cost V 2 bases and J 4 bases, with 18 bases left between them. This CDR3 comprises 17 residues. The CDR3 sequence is CASSLGSGLAPYNEQFF. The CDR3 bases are TGTGCCAGCAGCTTAGGGTCAGGCCTAGCCCCTTACAATGAGCAGTTCTTC.

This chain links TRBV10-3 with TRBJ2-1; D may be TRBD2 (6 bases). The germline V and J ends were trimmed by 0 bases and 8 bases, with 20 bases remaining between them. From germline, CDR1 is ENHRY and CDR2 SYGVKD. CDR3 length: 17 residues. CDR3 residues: CAISESGLGTERDEQFF. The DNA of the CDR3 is TGTGCCATCAGTGAGTCGGGTCTTGGGACTGAGCGGGATGAGCAGTTCTTC.

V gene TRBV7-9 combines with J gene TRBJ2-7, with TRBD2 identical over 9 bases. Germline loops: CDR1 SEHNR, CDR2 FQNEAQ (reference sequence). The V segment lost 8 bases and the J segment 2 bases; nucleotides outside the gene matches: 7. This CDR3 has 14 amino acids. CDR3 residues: CASQGGRVTYEQYF. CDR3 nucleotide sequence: TGTGCCAGCCAGGGCGGGAGGGTGACCTACGAGCAGTACTTC.

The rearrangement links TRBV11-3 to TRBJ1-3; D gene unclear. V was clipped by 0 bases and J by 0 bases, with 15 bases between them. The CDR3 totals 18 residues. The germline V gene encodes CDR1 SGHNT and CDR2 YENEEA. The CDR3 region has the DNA TGTGCCAGCAGCTTAGATGGCAGGTCCAGCTACTCTGGAAACACCATATATTTT. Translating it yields CASSLDGRSSYSGNTIYF. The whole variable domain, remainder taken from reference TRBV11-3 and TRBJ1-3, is EAGVVQSPRYKIIEKKQPVAFWCNPISGHNTLYWYLQNLGQGPELLIRYENEEAVDDSQLPKDRFSAERLKGVDSTLKIQPAELGDSAVYLCASSLDGRSSYSGNTIYFGEGSWLTVV.

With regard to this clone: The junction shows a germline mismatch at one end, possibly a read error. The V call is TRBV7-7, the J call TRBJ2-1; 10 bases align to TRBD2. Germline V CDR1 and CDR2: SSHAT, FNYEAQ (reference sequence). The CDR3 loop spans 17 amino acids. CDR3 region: CASSPVPSGRLDNEQFF. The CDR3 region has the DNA TGTGCTAGCAGCCCTGTCCCTAGCGGGAGACTAGACAATGAGCAGTTCTTC. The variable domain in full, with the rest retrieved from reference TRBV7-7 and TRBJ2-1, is GAGVSQSPRYKVTKRGQDVTLRCDPISSHATLYWYQQALGQGPEFLTYFNYEAQPDKSGLPSDRFSAERPEGSISTLTIQRTEQRDSAMYRCASSPVPSGRLDNEQFFGPGTRLTVL.

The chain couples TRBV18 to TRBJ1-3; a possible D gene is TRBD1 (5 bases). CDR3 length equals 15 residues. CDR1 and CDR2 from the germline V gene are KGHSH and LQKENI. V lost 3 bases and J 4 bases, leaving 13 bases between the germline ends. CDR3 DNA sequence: TGTGCCAGCTCACCTACCGGGACTCCAGGAAACACCATATATTTT. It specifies CASSPTGTPGNTIYF.

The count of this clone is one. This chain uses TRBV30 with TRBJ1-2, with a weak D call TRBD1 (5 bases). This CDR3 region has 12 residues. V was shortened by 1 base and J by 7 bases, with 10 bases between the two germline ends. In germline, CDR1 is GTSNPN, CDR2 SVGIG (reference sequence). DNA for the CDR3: TGTGCCTGGAGTGAGGGGTTATTTGGCTACACCTTC. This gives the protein CAWSEGLFGYTF.

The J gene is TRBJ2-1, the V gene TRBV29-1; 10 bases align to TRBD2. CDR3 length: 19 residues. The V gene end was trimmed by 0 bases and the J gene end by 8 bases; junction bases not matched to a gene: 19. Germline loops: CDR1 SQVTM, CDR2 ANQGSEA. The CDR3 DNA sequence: TGCAGCGTTGAAGAGTCAAGGGTAGTCAGGACTAGCGGATTGCATGAGCAGTTCTTC. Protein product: CSVEESRVVRTSGLHEQFF.

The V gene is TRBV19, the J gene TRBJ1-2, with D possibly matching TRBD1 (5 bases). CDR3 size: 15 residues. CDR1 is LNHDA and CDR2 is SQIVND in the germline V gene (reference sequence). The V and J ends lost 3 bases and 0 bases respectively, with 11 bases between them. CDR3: CASSIAGGTNYGYTF. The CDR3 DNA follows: TGTGCCAGTAGTATTGCCGGGGGGACTAACTATGGCTACACCTTC.

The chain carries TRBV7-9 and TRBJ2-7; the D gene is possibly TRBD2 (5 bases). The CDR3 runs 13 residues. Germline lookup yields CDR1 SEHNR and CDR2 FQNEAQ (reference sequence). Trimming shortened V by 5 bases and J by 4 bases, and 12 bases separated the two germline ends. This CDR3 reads CASSPPRGYEQYF. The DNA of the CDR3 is TGTGCCAGCAGCCCCCCCCGCGGGTACGAGCAGTACTTC.

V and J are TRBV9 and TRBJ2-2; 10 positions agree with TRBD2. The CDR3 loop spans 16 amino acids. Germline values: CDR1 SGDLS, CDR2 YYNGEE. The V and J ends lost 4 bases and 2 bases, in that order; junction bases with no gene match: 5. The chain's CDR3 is CASSIASGGNTGELFF. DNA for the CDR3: TGTGCCAGCAGCATAGCTAGCGGGGGCAACACCGGGGAGCTGTTTTTT.

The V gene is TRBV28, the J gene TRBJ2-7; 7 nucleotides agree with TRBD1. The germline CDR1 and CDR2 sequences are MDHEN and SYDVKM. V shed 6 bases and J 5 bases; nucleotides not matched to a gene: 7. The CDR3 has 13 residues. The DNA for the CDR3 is TGTGCCAGCAGACCCGGACAGGTCGACGAGCAGTACTTC. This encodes CASRPGQVDEQYF.

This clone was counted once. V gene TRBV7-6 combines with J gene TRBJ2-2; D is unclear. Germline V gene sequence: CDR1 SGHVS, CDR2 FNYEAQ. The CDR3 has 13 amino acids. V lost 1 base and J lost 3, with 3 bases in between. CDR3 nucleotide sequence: TGTGCCAGCAGCTTAGGGCACACCGGGGAGCTGTTTTTT. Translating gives CASSLGHTGELFF.

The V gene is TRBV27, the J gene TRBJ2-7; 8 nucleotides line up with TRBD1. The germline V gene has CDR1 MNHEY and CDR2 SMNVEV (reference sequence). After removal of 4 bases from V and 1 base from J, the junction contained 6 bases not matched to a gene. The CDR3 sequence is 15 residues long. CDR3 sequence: CASSYGQGASYEQYF. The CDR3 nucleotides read TGTGCCAGCAGTTATGGGCAGGGGGCGTCCTACGAGCAGTACTTC.

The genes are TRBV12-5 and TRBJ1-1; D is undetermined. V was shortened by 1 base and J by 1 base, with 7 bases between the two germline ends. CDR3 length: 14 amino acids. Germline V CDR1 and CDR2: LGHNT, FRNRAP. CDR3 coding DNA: TGTGCTAGTGGTTTGGGACAACCGAACACTGAAGCTTTCTTT. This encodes CASGLGQPNTEAFF.